Listed below are T cell receptor beta chains from one sample, sequenced in a study of spatial heterogeneity in lung cancer. TCRdb analysed the 5' RACE reads with MiXCR anew, one entry per CDR3 protein. The repertoire holds tens of thousands of distinct CDR3 sequences, roughly 13% seen once, with about 55% in the top ten. The source was PBMCs, collected at surgery. The receptors here all came from a male donor with early-stage non-small cell lung cancer. Each CDR3 is given without its conserved first and last residue. Fields, in order: V gene, D gene, CDR3 protein. D genes are given only for firm matches.

TRBV5-8,TRBD2,ASSSGTTYSTDTQY
TRBV20-1,TRBD2,SVAGGPYEQY
TRBV7-2,-,ASSLTRTQETQY
TRBV24-1,TRBD2,ATSDFSSGRRVGELF
TRBV28,-,ASSPASGGGSTDTQY
TRBV10-1,TRBD1,ASPTGPGANVLT
TRBV5-1,TRBD1,ASSLAWTGRTDTQY
TRBV11-1,-,ASSPTNSYEQY
TRBV5-1,TRBD2,ASSLPSGRAGSTDTQY
TRBV7-6,TRBD2,ASSHPGGRQETQY
TRBV6-2/TRBV6-3,-,ASSSVGATNEKLF
TRBV4-1,-,ASSQRLDNEQF
TRBV5-1,TRBD2,ASSLLGGSTNEQF
TRBV11-2,-,ASSLQGGQVEQF
TRBV10-1,TRBD1,ASSEGDRPETQY
TRBV11-2,-,ASSSGPNQETQY
TRBV2,-,ASSEQQNTEAF
TRBV4-1,TRBD1,ASSQGVSRGLRDTQY
TRBV6-5,-,ASHGVQGRSSYEQY
TRBV5-1,-,ASSLIPDTQY
TRBV7-6,-,ASSSPAAGNTIY
TRBV19,TRBD2,ASSPGTTSYNEQF
TRBV7-2,-,ASSPRQVAGNTIY
TRBV19,TRBD1,ASSNQGDVNYGYT
TRBV9,-,ASSVVAPEAF
TRBV5-1,TRBD2,ASSPRTSDTYEQY
TRBV12-3/TRBV12-4,-,ASSPQVSNQPQH
TRBV5-1,-,ASSGGANTEAF
TRBV27,TRBD2,ASSRNGGAGGELF
TRBV6-2/TRBV6-3,TRBD2,ASKPRGGDEQY
TRBV9,-,ASSPRSSTDTQY
TRBV29-1,-,SVELTASTDTQY
TRBV7-9,-,ASSLDSYTGELF
TRBV7-3,TRBD2,ASSPSGSSYEQY
TRBV2,-,ASSEVGTSGQH
TRBV27,TRBD1,ASSPLTGQGYGYT
TRBV29-1,-,SVEGPEQETQY
TRBV15,-,ATSMGGRKQPQH
TRBV11-2,-,ASSSDALTEYEQY